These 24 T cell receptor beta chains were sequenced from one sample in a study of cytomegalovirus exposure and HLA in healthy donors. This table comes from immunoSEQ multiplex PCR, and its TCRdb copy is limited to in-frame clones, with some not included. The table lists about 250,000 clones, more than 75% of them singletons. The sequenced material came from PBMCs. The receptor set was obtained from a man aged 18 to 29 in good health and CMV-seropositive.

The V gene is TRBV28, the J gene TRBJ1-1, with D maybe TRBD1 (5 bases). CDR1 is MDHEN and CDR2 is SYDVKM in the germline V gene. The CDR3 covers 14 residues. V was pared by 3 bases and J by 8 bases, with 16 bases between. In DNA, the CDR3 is TGTGCCAGCAGTTTTATAGGTGGGGCCAGAGAAGCTTTCTTT. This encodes CASSFIGGAREAFF.

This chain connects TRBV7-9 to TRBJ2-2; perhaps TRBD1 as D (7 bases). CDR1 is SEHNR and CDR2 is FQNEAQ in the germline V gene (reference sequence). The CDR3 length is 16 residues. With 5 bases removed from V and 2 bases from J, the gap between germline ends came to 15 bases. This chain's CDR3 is CASSHSGGGNTGELFF. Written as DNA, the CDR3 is TGTGCCAGCAGCCACAGTGGAGGGGGCAACACCGGGGAGCTGTTTTTT.

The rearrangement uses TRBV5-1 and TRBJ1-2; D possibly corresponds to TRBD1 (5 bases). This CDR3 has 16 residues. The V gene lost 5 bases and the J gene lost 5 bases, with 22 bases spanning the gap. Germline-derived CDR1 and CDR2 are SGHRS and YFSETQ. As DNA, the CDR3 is TGCGCCAGCAGAGAGGGGCGCGCTAATACTGGGTATGGCTACACCTTC. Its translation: CASREGRANTGYGYTF.

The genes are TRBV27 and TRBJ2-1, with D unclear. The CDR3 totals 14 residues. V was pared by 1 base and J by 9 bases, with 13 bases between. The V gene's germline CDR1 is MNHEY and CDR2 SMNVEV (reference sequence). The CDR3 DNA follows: TGTGCCAGCAGTTTATACTCTCAAGCTGGTGAGCAGTTCTTC. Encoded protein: CASSLYSQAGEQFF.

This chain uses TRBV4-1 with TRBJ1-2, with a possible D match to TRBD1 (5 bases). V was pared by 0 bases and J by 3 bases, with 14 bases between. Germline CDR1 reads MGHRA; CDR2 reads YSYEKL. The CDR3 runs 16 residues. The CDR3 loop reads CASSQDTQGRHYGYTF. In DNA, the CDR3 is TGCGCCAGCAGCCAAGACACCCAGGGTCGGCACTATGGCTACACCTTC.

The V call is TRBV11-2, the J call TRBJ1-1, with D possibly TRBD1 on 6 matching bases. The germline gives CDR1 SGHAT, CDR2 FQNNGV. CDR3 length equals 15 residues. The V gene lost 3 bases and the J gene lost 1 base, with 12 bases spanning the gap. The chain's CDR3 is CASSLIQGTNTEAFF. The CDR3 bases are TGTGCCAGCAGCTTGATCCAGGGGACGAACACTGAAGCTTTCTTT.

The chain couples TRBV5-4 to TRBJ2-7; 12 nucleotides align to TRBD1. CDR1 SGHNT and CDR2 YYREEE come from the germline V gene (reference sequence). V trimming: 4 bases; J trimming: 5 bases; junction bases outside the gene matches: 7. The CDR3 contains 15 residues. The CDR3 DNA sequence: TGTGCCAGCAGCCCGGTGGGACAGGGGGCCGACGAGCAGTACTTC. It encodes CASSPVGQGADEQYF.

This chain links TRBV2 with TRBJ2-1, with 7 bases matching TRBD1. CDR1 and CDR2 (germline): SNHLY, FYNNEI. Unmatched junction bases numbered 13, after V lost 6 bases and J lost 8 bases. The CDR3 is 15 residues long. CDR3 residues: CASSGGMTGIDEQFF. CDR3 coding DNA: TGTGCCAGCAGCGGCGGAATGACAGGGATCGATGAGCAGTTCTTC.

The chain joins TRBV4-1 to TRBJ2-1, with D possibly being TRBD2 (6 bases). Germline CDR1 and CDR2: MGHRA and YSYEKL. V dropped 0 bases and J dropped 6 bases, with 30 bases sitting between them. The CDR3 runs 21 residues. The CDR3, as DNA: TGCGCCAGCAGCCAAGAAGCCCTGGGGGAACTAGCAGAGGCCTACTTCAATGAGCAGTTCTTC. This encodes CASSQEALGELAEAYFNEQFF.

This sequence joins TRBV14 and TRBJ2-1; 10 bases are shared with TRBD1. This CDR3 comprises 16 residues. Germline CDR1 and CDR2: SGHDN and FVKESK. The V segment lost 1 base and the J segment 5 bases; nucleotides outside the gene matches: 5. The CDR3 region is CASSQVPGQGDNEQFF. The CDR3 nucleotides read TGTGCCAGCAGCCAAGTCCCCGGACAGGGGGACAATGAGCAGTTCTTC.

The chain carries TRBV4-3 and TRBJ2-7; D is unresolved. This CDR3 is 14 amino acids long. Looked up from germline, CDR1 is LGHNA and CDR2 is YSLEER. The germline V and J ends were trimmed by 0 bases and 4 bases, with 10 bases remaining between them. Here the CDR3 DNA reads TGCGCCAGCAGCCAAGAACTTGCCGTATACGAGCAGTACTTC. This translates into CASSQELAVYEQYF.

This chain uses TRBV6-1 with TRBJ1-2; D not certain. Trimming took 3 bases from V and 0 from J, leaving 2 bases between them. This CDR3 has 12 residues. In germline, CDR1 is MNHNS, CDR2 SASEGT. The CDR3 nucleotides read TGTGCCAGCAGTGACCCTAACTATGGCTACACCTTC. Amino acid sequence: CASSDPNYGYTF.

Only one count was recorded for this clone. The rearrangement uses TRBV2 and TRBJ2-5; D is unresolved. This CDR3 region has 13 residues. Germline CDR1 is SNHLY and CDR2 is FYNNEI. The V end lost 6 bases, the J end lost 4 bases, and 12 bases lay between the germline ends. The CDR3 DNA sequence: TGTGCCAGCAGCAGGACCAACGCAGAGACCCAGTACTTC. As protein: CASSRTNAETQYF.

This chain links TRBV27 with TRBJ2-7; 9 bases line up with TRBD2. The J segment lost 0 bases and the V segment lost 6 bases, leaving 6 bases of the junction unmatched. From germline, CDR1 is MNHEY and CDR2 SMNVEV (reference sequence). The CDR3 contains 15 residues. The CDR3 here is CASSLSGGSSYEQYF. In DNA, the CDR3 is TGTGCCAGCAGCCTCAGCGGGGGGAGCTCCTACGAGCAGTACTTC.

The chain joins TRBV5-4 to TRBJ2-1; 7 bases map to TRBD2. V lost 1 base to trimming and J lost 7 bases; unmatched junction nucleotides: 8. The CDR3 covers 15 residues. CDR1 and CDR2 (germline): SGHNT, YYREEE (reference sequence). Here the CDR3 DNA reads TGTGCCAGCAGCTTGCCCCGGCGGGAGCTGAATGAGCAGTTCTTC. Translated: CASSLPRRELNEQFF.

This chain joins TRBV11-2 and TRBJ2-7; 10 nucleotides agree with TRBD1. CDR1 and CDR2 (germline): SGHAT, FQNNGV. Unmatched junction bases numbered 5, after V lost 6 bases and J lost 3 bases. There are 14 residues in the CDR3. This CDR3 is CASRATGGSYEQYF. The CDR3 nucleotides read TGTGCCAGCAGAGCGACAGGGGGCAGCTACGAGCAGTACTTC.

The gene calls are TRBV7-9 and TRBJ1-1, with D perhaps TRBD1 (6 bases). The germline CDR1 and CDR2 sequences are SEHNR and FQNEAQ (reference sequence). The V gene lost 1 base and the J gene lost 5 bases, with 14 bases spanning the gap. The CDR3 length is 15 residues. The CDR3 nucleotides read TGTGCCAGCAGCTTAGTTACAGGGAGGGAGACTGAAGCTTTCTTT. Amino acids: CASSLVTGRETEAFF. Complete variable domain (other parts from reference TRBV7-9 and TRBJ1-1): DTGVSQNPRHKITKRGQNVTFRCDPISEHNRLYWYRQTLGQGPEFLTYFQNEAQLEKSRLLSDRFSAERPKGSFSTLEIQRTEQGDSAMYLCASSLVTGRETEAFFGQGTRLTVV.

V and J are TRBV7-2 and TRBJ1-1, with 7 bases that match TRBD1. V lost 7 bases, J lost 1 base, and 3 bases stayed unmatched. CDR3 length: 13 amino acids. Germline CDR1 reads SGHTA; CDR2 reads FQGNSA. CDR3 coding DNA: TGTGCCAGCATAGGACAGGCGAACACTGAAGCTTTCTTT. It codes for CASIGQANTEAFF.

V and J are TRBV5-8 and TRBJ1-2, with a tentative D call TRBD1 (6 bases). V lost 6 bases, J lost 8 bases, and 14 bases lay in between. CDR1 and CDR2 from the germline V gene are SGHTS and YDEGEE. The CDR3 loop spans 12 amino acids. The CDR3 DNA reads TGTGCCAGCAACGAAGGGGGGGGCGGCTACACCTTC. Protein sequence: CASNEGGGGYTF.

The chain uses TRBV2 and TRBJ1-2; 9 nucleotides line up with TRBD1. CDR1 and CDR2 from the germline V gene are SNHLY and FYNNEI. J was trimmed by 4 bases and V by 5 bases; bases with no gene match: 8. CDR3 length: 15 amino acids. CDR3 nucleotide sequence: TGTGCCAGCAGTAAAACAGGGGGCAGAAGCTATGGCTACACCTTC. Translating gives CASSKTGGRSYGYTF. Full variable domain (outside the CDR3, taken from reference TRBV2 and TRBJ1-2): EPEVTQTPSHQVTQMGQEVILRCVPISNHLYFYWYRQILGQKVEFLVSFYNNEISEKSEIFDDQFSVERPDGSNFTLKIRSTKLEDSAMYFCASSKTGGRSYGYTFGSGTRLTVV.

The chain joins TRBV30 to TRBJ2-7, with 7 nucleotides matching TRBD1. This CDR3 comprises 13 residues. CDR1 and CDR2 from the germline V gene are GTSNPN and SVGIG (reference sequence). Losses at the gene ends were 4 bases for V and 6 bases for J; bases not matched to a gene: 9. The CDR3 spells CAWTADRESEQYF. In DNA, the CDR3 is TGTGCCTGGACCGCCGACAGGGAGTCCGAGCAGTACTTC.

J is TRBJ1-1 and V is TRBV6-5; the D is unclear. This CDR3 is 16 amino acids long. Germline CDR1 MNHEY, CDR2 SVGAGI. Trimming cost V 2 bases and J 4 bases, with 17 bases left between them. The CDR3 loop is CASSYAFARAITEAFF. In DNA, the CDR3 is TGTGCCAGCAGTTACGCCTTCGCTAGGGCAATCACTGAAGCTTTCTTT.

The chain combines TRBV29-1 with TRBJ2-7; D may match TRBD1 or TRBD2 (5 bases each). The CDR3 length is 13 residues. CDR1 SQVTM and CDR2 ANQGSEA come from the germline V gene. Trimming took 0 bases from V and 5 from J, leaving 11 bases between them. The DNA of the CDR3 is TGCAGCGTTGAAGATATGAGGGGCAACGAGCAGTACTTC. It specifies CSVEDMRGNEQYF.

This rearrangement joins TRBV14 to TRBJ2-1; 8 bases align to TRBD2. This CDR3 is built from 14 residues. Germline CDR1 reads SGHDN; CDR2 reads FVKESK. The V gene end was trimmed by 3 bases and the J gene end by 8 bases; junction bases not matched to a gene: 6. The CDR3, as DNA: TGTGCCAGCAGCCAGCCTAGCGGGTACTATGAGCAGTTCTTC. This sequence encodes CASSQPSGYYEQFF.